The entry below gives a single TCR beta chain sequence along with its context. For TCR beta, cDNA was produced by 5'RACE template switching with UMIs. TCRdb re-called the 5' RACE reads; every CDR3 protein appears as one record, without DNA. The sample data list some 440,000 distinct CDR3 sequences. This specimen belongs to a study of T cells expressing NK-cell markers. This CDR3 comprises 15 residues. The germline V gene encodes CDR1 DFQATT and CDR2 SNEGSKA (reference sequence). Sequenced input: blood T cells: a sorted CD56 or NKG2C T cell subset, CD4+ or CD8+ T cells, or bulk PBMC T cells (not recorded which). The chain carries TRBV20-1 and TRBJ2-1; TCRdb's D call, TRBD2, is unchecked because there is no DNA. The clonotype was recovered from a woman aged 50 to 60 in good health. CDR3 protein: CSAIGDSIKYNEQFF.